This T cell receptor (beta chain) was sequenced during a study of shared clonotypes between healthy human individuals. Turning to the study itself: The plates for each donor numbered three CD4 naive, three CD4 memory, two CD8 naive and one CD8 memory.

The CDR3 runs 14 residues. V shed 5 bases and J shed 0 bases, with 8 bases lying between them. Germline-derived CDR1 and CDR2 are MGHDK and SYGVNS. Assay execution took place at the deep level. Splitting of each subset's genomic DNA was done evenly across several immunoSEQ plates. Measured with immunoSEQ multiplex PCR; TCRdb has only the in-frame clones, and not every one. Counted here are 85,000 to 100,000 clones, approximately 70% occurring once; the ten biggest clones make up around half. The chain is built from TRBV25-1 and TRBJ1-3; D is unresolved. Sequenced sample: memory CD8+ T cells sorted from blood. The subset is: CD45RO+ cells pooled with CCR7-negative TemRA cells. This TCR was recovered from a man aged 25 to 40 in good health. Here the CDR3 reads CASSTGSSGNTIYF. The CDR3 DNA reads TGTGCCAGCAGTACGGGGAGCTCTGGAAACACCATATATTTT.